The T cell receptor beta chain under discussion was sequenced for a study of blood T cell repertoires in COVID-19. Study-wide context: Italy, Spain and the United States were the sources of the convalescent and acute COVID-19 samples. PBMCs, B-cell-depleted T cells, or T cells were the source of the cDNA or gDNA that made up the material.

Per the study methods: Cell counts per sample came from amplifying reference gene primers. The assay was immunoSEQ multiplex PCR, and TCRdb's table has in-frame clones only and misses some. V, J and clone size derive from that table, while D and trimming were established from the DNA sequence. Among 160,000 or so clones listed, approximately 87% were seen once. The germline V gene has CDR1 SGHNT and CDR2 YYREEE (reference sequence). V lost 5 bases and J lost 8, with 14 bases in between. CDR3 length equals 14 residues. This clone was found once. Seattle's cohort entered during active infection and was followed longitudinally.

The chain uses TRBV5-4 and TRBJ1-6, with D maybe TRBD1 (6 bases). Sequencing used peripheral blood. The clonotype originates from a woman in her 70s with COVID-19, enrolled during active disease. CDR3 nucleotides: TGTGCCAGCAGGCGGGCGGGGGCGGATTCACCCCTCCACTTT. It is translated as CASRRAGADSPLHF.